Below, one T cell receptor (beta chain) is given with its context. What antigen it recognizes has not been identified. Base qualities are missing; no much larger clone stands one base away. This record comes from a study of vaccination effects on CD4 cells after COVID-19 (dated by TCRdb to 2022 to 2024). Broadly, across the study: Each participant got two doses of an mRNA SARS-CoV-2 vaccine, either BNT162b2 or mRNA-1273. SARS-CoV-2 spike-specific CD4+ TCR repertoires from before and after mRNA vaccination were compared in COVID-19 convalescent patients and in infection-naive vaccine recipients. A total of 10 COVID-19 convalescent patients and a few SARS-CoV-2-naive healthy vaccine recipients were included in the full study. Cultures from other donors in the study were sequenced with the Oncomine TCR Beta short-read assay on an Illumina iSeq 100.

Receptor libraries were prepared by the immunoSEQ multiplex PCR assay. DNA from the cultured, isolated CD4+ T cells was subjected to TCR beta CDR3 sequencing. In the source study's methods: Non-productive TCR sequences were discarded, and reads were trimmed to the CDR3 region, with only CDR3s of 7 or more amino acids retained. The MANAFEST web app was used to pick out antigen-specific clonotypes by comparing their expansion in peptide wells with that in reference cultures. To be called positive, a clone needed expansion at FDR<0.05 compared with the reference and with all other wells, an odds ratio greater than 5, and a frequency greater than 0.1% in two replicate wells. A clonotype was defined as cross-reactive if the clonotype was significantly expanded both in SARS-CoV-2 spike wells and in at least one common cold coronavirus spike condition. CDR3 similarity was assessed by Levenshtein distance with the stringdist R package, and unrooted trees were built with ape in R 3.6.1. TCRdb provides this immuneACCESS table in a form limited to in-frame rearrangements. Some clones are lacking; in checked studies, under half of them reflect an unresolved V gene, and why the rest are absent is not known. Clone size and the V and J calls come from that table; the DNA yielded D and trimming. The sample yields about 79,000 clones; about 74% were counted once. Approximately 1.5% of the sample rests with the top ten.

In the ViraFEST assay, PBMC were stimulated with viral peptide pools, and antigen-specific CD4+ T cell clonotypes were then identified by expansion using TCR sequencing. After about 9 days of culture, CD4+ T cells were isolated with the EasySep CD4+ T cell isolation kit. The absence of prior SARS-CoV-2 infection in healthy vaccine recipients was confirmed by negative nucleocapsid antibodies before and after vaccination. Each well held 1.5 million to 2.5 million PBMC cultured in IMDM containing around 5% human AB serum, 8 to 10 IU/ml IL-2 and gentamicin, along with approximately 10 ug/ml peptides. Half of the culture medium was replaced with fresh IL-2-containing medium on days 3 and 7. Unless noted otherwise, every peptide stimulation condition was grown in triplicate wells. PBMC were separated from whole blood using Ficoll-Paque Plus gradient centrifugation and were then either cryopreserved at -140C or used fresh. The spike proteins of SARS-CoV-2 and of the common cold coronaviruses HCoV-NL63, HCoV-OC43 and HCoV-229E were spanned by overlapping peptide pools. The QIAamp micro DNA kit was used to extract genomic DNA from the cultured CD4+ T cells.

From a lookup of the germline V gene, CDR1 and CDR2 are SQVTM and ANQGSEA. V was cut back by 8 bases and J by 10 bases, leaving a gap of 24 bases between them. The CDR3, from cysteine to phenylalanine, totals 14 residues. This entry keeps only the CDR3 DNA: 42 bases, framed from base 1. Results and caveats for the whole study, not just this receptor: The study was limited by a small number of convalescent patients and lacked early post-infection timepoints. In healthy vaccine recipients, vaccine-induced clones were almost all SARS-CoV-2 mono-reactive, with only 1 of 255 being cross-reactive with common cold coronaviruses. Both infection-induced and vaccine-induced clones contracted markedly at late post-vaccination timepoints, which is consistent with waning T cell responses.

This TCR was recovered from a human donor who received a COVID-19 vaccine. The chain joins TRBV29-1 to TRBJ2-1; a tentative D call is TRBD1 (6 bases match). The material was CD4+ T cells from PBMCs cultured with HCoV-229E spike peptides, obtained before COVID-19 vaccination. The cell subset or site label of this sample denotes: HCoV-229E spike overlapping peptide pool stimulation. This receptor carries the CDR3 CSPRTLTGNPEQFF. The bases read TGCAGCCCTCGCACGCTTACAGGGAACCCCGAGCAGTTCTTC.